This TCR beta chain stems from a study of CD8+ T cells in alopecia areata. Study summary: Dosing with tofacitinib proceeded for 6 to 18 months, followed by 6 months off drug.

It was cDNA, reverse transcribed from extracted RNA, that served as the sequencing template. Profiling relied on immunoSEQ multiplex PCR, and the TCRdb table lists in-frame clones only, not all of them. The sample has over 100,000 clones, about 59% seen once. Treatment indicated: oral pan-JAK inhibitor, 5-10 mg twice daily. The CDR3 consists of 12 residues. The V end lost 8 bases, the J end lost 1 base, and 8 bases lay between the germline ends. CDR1 is LNHNV and CDR2 is YYDKDF in the germline V gene (reference sequence). This receptor was obtained from a human donor with alopecia areata. J is TRBJ1-1 and V is TRBV15; no clear D. Sequenced here: CD8+ T cells sorted from blood, sampled at week 24, from a patient treated with tofacitinib. The CDR3 region is CATAPENTEAFF. The CDR3 coding sequence is TGTGCCACCGCCCCGGAGAACACTGAAGCTTTCTTT.